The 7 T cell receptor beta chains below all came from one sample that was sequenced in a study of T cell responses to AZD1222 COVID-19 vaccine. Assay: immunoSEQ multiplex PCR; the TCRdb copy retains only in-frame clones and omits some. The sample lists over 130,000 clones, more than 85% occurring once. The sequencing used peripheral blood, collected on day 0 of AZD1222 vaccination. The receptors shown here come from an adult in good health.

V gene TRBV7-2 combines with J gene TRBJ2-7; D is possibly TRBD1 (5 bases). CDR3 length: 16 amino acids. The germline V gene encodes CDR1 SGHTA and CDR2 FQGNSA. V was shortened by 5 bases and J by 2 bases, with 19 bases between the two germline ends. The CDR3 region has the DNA TGTGCCAGCAGCCGTGGGATGACAGATTCTGCCTACGAGCAGTACTTC. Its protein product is CASSRGMTDSAYEQYF.

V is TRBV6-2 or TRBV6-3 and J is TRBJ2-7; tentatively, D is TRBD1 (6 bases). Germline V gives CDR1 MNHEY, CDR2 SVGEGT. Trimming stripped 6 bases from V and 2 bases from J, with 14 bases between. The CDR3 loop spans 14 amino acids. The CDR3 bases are TGTGCCAGCAGCTCCGGACAGATCCCCTACGAGCAGTACTTC. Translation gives CASSSGQIPYEQYF.

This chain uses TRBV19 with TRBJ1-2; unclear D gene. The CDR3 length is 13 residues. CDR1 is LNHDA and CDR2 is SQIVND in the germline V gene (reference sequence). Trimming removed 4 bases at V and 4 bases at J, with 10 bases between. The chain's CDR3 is CASSRDYGYGYTF. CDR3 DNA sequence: TGTGCCAGTAGTAGGGATTACGGCTATGGCTACACCTTC. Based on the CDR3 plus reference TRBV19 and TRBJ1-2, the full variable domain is DGGITQSPKYLFRKEGQNVTLSCEQNLNHDAMYWYRQDPGQGLRLIYYSQIVNDFQKGDIAEGYSVSREKKESFPLTVTSAQKNPTAFYLCASSRDYGYGYTFGSGTRLTVV.

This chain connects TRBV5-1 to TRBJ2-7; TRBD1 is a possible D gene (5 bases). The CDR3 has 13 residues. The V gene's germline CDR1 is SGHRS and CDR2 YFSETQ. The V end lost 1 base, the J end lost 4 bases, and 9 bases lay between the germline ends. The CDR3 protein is CASSLTGLYEQYF. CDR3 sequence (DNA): TGCGCCAGCAGCTTGACAGGATTATACGAGCAGTACTTC.

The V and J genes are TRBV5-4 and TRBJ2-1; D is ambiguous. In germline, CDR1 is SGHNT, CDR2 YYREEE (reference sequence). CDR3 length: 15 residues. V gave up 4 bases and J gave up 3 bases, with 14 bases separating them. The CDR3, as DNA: TGTGCCAGCAGCCCTGACCCTCGCCACTACAATGAGCAGTTCTTC. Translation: CASSPDPRHYNEQFF.

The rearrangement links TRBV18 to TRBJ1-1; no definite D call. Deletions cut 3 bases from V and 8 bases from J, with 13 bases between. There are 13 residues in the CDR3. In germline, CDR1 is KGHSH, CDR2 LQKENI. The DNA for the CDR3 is TGTGCCAGCTCACCCGGGCCCCAAGGGGAAGCTTTCTTT. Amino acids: CASSPGPQGEAFF.

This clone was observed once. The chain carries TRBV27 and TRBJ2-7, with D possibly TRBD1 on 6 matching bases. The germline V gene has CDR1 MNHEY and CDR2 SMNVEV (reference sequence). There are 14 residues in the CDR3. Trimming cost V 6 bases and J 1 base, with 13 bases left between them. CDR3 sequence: CASRGGRRSYEQYF. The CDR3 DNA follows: TGTGCCAGCAGAGGGGGAAGGCGGTCCTACGAGCAGTACTTC.